Included here is one T cell receptor (beta chain) sequence, with context. The data originate from a study of blood T cell repertoires in COVID-19. Study in general: Both acute and convalescent COVID-19 samples were obtained from the United States, Italy and Spain. PBMCs, B-cell-depleted T cells, or T cells were the source of the cDNA or gDNA that made up the material.

Original methodology: Scientists estimated how many nucleated cells there were by amplifying reference gene primers. Produced via immunoSEQ multiplex PCR; TCRdb's table is partial and in-frame only. That table furnishes V, J and clone size, whereas the DNA furnished D and trimming. The sample includes around 140,000 clones, about 87% of them seen just once. Sequencing was performed on peripheral blood. This receptor was taken from a man at least 80 years old with acute or convalescent COVID-19.

In DNA form, the CDR3 reads TGTGCCAGCAGCTTAAGGGGGTACGAGCAGTACTTC. It specifies CASSLRGYEQYF. V and J are TRBV11-2 and TRBJ2-7; maybe TRBD1 (6 bases). Germline assignment: CDR1 SGHAT and CDR2 FQNNGV. V gave up 2 bases and J gave up 4 bases, with 6 bases separating them. The CDR3 runs to 12 residues.